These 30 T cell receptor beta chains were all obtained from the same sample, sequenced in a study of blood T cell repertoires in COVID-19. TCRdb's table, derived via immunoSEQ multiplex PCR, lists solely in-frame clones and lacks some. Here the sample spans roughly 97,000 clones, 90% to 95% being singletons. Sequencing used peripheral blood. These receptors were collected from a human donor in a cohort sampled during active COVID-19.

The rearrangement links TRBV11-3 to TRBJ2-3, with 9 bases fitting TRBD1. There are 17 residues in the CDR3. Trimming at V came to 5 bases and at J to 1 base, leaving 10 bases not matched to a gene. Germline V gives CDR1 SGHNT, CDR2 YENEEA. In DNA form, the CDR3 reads TGTGCCAGCAGCCCGGGACAGGGAGGCGGTGGCACAGATACGCAGTATTTT. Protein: CASSPGQGGGGTDTQYF.

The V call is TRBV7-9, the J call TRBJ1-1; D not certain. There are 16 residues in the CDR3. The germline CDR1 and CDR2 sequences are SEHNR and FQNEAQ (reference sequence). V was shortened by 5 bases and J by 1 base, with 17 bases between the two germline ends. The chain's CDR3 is CASSPNWAPENTEAFF. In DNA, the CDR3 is TGTGCCAGCAGCCCCAATTGGGCACCAGAGAACACTGAAGCTTTCTTT.

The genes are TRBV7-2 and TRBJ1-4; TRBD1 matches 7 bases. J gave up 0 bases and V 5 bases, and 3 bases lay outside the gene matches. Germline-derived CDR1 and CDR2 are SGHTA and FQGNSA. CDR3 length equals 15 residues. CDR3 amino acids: CASSPQGATNEKLFF. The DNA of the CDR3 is TGTGCCAGCAGCCCTCAGGGGGCAACTAATGAAAAACTGTTTTTT. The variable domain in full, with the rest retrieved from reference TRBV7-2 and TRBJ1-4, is GAGVSQSPSNKVTEKGKDVELRCDPISGHTALYWYRQSLGQGLEFLIYFQGNSAPDKSGLPSDRFSAERTGGSVSTLTIQRTQQEDSAVYLCASSPQGATNEKLFFGSGTQLSVL.

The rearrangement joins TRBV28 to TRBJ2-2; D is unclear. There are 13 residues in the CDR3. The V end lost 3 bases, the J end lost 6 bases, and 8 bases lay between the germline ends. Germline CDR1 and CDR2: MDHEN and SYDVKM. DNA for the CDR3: TGTGCCAGCAGTTTTGCGGTCTCCGGGGAGCTGTTTTTT. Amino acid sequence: CASSFAVSGELFF.

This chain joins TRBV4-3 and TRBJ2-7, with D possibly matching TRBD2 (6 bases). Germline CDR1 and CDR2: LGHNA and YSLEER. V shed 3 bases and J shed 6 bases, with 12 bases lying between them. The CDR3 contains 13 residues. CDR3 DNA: TGCGCCAGCAGCCAGGCACTAGCACGCGAGCAGTACTTC. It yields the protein CASSQALAREQYF.

The CDR3 region is CASSMQGSAGGYTF. The CDR3 nucleotides read TGTGCCAGCAGTATGCAGGGGTCTGCGGGTGGCTACACCTTC. This chain connects TRBV6-5 to TRBJ1-2, with D tentatively TRBD1 (6 bases). The V gene's germline CDR1 is MNHEY and CDR2 SVGAGI. The ends were cut back, 5 bases at V and 7 bases at J, with 17 bases in the middle. The CDR3 loop spans 14 amino acids.

For the CDR3, the DNA is TGTGCCTGGAAAGACAGGGTTGAGGAATTAACAGATACGCAGTATTTT. This codes for CAWKDRVEELTDTQYF. V is TRBV21-1 and J is TRBJ2-3; TRBD1 was called by the table and not checked on the DNA. TRBV21-1 is noted as a pseudogene. The CDR3 has 16 residues.

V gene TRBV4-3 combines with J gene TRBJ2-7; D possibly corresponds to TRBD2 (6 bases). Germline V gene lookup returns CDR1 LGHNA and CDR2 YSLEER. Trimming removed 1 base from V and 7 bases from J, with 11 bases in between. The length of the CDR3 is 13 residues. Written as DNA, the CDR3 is TGCGCCAGCAGCCAAGTACGGGGGAGGGAGCAGTACTTC. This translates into CASSQVRGREQYF.

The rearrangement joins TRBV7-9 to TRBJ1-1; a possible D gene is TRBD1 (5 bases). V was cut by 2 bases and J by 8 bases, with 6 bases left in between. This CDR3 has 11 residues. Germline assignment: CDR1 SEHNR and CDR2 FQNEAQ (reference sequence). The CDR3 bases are TGTGCCAGCAGCTTAAACAGGGAAGCTTTCTTT. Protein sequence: CASSLNREAFF.

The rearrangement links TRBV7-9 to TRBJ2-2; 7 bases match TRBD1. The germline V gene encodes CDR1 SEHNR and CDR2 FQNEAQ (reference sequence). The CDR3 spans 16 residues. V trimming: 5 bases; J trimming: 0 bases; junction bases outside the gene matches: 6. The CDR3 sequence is CASSPEGQTNTGELFF. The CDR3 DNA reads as TGTGCCAGCAGCCCAGAGGGACAGACGAACACCGGGGAGCTGTTTTTT.

The CDR3 loop is CATSRDRGGNEQYF. CDR3 nucleotide sequence: TGTGCCACCAGCAGAGATCGAGGGGGCAACGAGCAGTACTTC. The chain is built from TRBV15 and TRBJ2-7; TRBD1 matches at 7 bases. CDR3 size: 14 residues. Per the germline V gene, CDR1 is LNHNV and CDR2 is YYDKDF (reference sequence). V lost 0 bases to trimming and J lost 5 bases; unmatched junction nucleotides: 4.

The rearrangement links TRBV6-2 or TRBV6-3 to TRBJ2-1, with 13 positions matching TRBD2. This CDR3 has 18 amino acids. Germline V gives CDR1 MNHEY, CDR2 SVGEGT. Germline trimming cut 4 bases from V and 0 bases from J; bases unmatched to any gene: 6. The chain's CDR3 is CASSSWTSGGSSYNEQFF. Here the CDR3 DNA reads TGTGCCAGCAGTTCCTGGACTAGCGGGGGCAGCTCCTACAATGAGCAGTTCTTC.

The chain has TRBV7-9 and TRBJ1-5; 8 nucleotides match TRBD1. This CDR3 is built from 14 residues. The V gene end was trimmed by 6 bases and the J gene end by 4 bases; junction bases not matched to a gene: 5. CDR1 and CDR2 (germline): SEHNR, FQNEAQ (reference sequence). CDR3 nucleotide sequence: TGTGCCAGCAGTGGACAGGGTGGAAATCAGCCCCAGCATTTT. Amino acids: CASSGQGGNQPQHF.

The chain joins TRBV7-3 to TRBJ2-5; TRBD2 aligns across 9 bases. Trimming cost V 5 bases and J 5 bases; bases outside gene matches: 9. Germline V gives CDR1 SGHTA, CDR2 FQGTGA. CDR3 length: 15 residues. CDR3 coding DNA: TGTGCCAGCAGCCCCCAGGGACTAGCTTCCGAGACCCAGTACTTC. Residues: CASSPQGLASETQYF.

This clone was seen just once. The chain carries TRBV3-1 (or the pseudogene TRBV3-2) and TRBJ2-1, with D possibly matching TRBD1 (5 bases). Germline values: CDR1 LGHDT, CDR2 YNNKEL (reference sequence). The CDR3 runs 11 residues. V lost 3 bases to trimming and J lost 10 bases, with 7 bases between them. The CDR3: CASSQRQEQFF. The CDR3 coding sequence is TGTGCCAGCAGCCAGAGACAGGAGCAGTTCTTC.

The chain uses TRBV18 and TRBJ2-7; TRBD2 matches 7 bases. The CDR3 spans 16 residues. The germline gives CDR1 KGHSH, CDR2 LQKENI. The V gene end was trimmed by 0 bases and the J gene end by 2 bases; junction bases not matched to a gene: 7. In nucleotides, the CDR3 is TGTGCCAGCTCACCACCCTATAGCGGGTCACCCTACGAGCAGTACTTC. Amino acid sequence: CASSPPYSGSPYEQYF.

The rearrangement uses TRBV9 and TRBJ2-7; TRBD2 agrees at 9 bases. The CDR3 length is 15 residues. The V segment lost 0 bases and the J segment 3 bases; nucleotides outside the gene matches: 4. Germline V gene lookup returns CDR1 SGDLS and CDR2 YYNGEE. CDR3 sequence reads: CASSVASGIGYEQYF. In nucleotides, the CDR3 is TGTGCCAGCAGCGTAGCTAGCGGGATCGGCTACGAGCAGTACTTC.

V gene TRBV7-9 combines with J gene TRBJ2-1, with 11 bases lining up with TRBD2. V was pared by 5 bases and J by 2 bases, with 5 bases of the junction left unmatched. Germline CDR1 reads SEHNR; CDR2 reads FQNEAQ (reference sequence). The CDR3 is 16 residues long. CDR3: CASSPRLAGPYNEQFF. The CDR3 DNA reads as TGTGCCAGCAGCCCGAGACTAGCGGGACCCTACAATGAGCAGTTCTTC.

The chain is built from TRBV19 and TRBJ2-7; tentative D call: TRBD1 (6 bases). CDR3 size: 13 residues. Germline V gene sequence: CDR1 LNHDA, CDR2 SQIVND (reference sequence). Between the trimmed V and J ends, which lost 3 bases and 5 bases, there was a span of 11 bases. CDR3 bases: TGTGCCAGTAGTATCGTCTACAGGGACGAGCAGTACTTC. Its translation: CASSIVYRDEQYF.

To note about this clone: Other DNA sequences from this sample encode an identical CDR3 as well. CDR3 sequence: CASSLLLAGGPDTQYF. The CDR3 DNA follows: TGTGCCAGCAGTTTATTACTAGCGGGGGGACCAGATACGCAGTATTTT. The V and J genes are TRBV27 and TRBJ2-3, with 12 bases fitting TRBD2. Germline lookup yields CDR1 MNHEY and CDR2 SMNVEV (reference sequence). This CDR3 spans 16 amino acids. The junction had 3 bases not matched to a gene; V was cut back by 1 base and J by 4 bases.

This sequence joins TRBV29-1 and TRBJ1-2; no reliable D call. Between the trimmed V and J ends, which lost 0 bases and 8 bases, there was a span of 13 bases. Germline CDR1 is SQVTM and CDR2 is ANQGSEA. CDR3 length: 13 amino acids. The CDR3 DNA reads TGCAGCGTTGAAGATCCGGGGTTAGGCGGCTACACCTTC. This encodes CSVEDPGLGGYTF.

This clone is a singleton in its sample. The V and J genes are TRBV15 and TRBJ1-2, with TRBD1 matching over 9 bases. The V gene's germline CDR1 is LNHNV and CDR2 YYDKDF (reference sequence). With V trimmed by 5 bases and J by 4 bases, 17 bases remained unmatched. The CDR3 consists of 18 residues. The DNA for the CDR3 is TGTGCCACCAGCGGTCAGGGGGGACAGGGTATTCCGTTCTATGGCTACACCTTC. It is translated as CATSGQGGQGIPFYGYTF. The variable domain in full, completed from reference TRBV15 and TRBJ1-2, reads DAMVIQNPRYQVTQFGKPVTLSCSQTLNHNVMYWYQQKSSQAPKLLFHYYDKDFNNEADTPDNFQSRRPNTSFCFLDIRSPGLGDTAMYLCATSGQGGQGIPFYGYTFGSGTRLTVV.

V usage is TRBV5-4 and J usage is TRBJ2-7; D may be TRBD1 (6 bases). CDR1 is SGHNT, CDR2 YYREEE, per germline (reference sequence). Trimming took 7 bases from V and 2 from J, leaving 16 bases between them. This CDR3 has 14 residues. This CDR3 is CASLRQAETYEQYF. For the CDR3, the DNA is TGTGCCAGCTTAAGACAGGCGGAAACCTACGAGCAGTACTTC. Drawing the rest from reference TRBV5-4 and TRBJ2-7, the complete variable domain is ETGVTQSPTHLIKTRGQQVTLRCSSQSGHNTVSWYQQALGQGPQFIFQYYREEENGRGNFPPRFSGLQFPNYSSELNVNALELDDSALYLCASLRQAETYEQYFGPGTRLTVT.

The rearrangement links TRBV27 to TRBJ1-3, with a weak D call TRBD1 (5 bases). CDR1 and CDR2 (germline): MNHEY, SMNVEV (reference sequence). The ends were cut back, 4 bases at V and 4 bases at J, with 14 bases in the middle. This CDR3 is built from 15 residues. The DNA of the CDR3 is TGTGCCAGCAGTTGGAGGGGAGTTCCAGGAAACACCATATATTTT. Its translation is CASSWRGVPGNTIYF.

The CDR3 sequence is CASSLDYSNQPQHF. Written as DNA, the CDR3 is TGTGCCAGTAGTCTCGACTATAGCAATCAGCCCCAGCATTTT. The chain recombines TRBV19 with TRBJ1-5, with D uncertain. Germline CDR1 reads LNHDA; CDR2 reads SQIVND (reference sequence). Between the trimmed V and J ends, which lost 5 bases and 0 bases, there was a span of 8 bases. The CDR3 sequence is 14 residues long.

The CDR3 nucleotides read TGTGCCAGCAGCTTATATTCGGGAATCCCATTACACGAGCAGTACTTC. Translating gives CASSLYSGIPLHEQYF. J is TRBJ2-7 and V is TRBV7-9, with a weak D call TRBD2 (5 bases). CDR1 and CDR2 (germline): SEHNR, FQNEAQ (reference sequence). Trimming removed 2 bases at V and 5 bases at J, with 19 bases between. This CDR3 is 16 amino acids long.

The CDR3 DNA reads as TGCGCCAGCAGCCAAGATTGGGCCGGGGGGCAGCCCCAGCATTTT. It is translated as CASSQDWAGGQPQHF. The J gene is TRBJ1-5, the V gene TRBV4-3, with a possible D match to TRBD1 (5 bases). The CDR3 is 15 residues long. Deletions cut 0 bases from V and 7 bases from J, with 13 bases between. CDR1 is LGHNA, CDR2 YSLEER, per germline.

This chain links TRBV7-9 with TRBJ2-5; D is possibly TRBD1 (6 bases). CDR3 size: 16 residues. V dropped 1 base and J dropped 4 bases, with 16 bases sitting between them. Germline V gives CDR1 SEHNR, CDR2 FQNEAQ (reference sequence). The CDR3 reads CASSLVRQAPRETQYF. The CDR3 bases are TGTGCCAGCAGCTTAGTGCGACAGGCCCCCCGAGAGACCCAGTACTTC.

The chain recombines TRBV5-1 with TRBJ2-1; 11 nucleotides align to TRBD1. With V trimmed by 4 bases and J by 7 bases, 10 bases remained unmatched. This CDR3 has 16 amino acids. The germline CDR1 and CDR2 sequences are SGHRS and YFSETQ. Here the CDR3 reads CASSPEGQGVRNEQFF. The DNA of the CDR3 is TGCGCCAGCAGCCCGGAGGGACAGGGGGTGAGGAATGAGCAGTTCTTC.

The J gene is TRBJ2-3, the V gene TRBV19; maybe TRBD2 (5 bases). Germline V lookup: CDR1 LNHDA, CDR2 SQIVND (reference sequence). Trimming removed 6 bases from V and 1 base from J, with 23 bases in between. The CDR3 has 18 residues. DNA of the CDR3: TGTGCCAGTAGCTACCAAATGGACTTCCGGTTCCGCACAGATACGCAGTATTTT. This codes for CASSYQMDFRFRTDTQYF. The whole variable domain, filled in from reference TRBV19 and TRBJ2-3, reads DGGITQSPKYLFRKEGQNVTLSCEQNLNHDAMYWYRQDPGQGLRLIYYSQIVNDFQKGDIAEGYSVSREKKESFPLTVTSAQKNPTAFYLCASSYQMDFRFRTDTQYFGPGTRLTVL.